Given below is one TCR beta chain in context. Antigen: not known. The assay covered 95,000 to 100,000 TCR templates per sample. Some clones are missing from TCRdb's copy, which holds only in-frame ones; the method was immunoSEQ multiplex PCR. The sample includes around 94,000 clones, roughly nine tenths of them seen just once. This record comes from a study of siplizumab effects on memory and regulatory T cells. Study-wide results and limits: Naive or memory phenotype assignment was not possible for roughly 80-97% of proliferating CD4+ or CD8+ clones. Unstimulated subsets captured only a minor fraction of alloreactive clones.

The CDR3 is made up of 14 amino acids. The V end was cut by 4 bases, the J end by 5 bases, with 14 bases between. Germline CDR1 reads MGHRA; CDR2 reads YSYEKL. The V gene is TRBV4-1, the J gene TRBJ1-2; D remains ambiguous. The sequence came from a human donor in good health. What was sequenced was CD4+ T cells sorted from blood. The CDR3 region has the DNA TGCGCCAGCAGCCCGACGGTACTAGAGTATGGCTACACCTTC. The encoded protein is CASSPTVLEYGYTF.